This is a list of T cell receptor beta chains from one sample in a study of blood T cell repertoires in COVID-19. TCRdb's table, derived via immunoSEQ multiplex PCR, lists solely in-frame clones and lacks some. This sample has about 80,000 clones, with approximately 89% found just once. Sequenced material: peripheral blood. Receptors were obtained from a woman older than 75 with acute or convalescent COVID-19. Both conserved end residues are part of each CDR3. D genes are given only for firm matches. Expanded clones get a size class; other rows say once, few or many, or leave the size out.

TRBV11-3	TRBJ2-7	once	-	CASSSRQQGDEQYF	TGTGCCAGCAGCTCACGACAACAGGGAGACGAGCAGTACTTC
TRBV9	TRBJ2-1	few	-	CASSVTSGEQFF	TGTGCCAGCAGCGTAACTAGTGGTGAGCAGTTCTTC
TRBV7-3	TRBJ2-3	-	TRBD2	CASSLSSNIAGADTQYF	TGTGCCAGCAGCTTAAGTTCCAACATAGCGGGGGCAGATACGCAGTATTTT
TRBV11-1	TRBJ1-6	-	-	CASSLAGRRNSPLHF	TGTGCCAGCAGCTTAGCGGGGCGTAGGAATTCACCCCTCCACTTT
TRBV12-3/TRBV12-4	TRBJ1-2	-	-	CASSRQTSYTF	TGTGCCAGCAGCCGACAGACCAGCTACACCTTC
TRBV14	TRBJ1-6	-	-	CASKHGGGGSPLHF	TGTGCCAGCAAACATGGCGGGGGCGGTTCACCCCTCCACTTT
TRBV5-6	TRBJ2-3	-	TRBD2	CASSPGLGDTQYF	TGTGCCAGCAGCCCGGGACTAGGAGATACGCAGTATTTT
TRBV6-5	TRBJ1-2	-	TRBD1	CASSSNRGHYYGYTF	TGTGCCAGCAGTTCTAACAGGGGGCATTATTATGGCTACACCTTC
TRBV29-1	TRBJ1-2	once	-	CSVPDTAGAINGYTF	TGCAGCGTCCCCGACACCGCGGGAGCAATTAATGGCTACACCTTC
TRBV30	TRBJ2-7	-	-	CAGGSGPYEQYF	TGTGCCGGGGGGAGCGGACCCTACGAGCAGTACTTC
TRBV29-1	TRBJ1-3	-	TRBD1	CSARQGRSGNTIYF	TGCAGCGCTCGACAGGGGAGATCTGGAAACACCATATATTTT
TRBV2	TRBJ1-5	-	TRBD1	CASSEGRGLLGEPQHF	TGTGCCAGCAGTGAAGGCAGGGGGCTCCTTGGGGAGCCCCAGCATTTT
TRBV6-5	TRBJ1-6	once	-	CASRPQFNSPLHF	TGTGCCAGCAGGCCCCAGTTTAATTCACCCCTCCACTTT
TRBV2	TRBJ1-1	-	-	CASSEYSGLNTEAFF	TGTGCCAGCAGTGAATATTCAGGGCTGAACACTGAAGCTTTCTTT
TRBV7-2	TRBJ2-3	-	-	CASTISDTQYF	TGTGCCAGCACCATTAGCGACACGCAGTATTTT
TRBV27	TRBJ1-1	-	-	CASNSARDTNTEAFF	TGTGCCAGCAACTCTGCCCGGGACACGAACACTGAAGCTTTCTTT
TRBV9	TRBJ1-1	-	TRBD1	CASSKRTGNTEAFF	TGTGCCAGCAGCAAGAGGACAGGGAACACTGAAGCTTTCTTT
TRBV6-5	TRBJ2-1	once	TRBD1	CASKQGGFYNEQFF	TGTGCCAGCAAACAGGGGGGTTTTTACAATGAGCAGTTCTTC
TRBV7-2	TRBJ1-5	once	-	CASSVLSEPQHF	TGTGCCAGCAGCGTACTTAGTGAGCCCCAGCATTTT
TRBV5-1	TRBJ2-1	-	TRBD2	CASTILAGGNNEQFF	TGCGCCAGCACCATACTAGCGGGGGGGAACAATGAGCAGTTCTTC
TRBV20-1	TRBJ1-2	-	TRBD1	CSARTGFGYTF	TGCAGTGCTAGGACAGGGTTTGGCTACACCTTC
TRBV9	TRBJ2-7	-	TRBD2	CASTPSGGNTYEQYF	TGTGCCAGCACTCCGAGCGGGGGAAATACCTACGAGCAGTACTTC
TRBV18	TRBJ1-1	-	-	CASSPPGNTEAFF	TGTGCCAGCTCACCTCCGGGGAACACTGAAGCTTTCTTT
TRBV6-1	TRBJ1-2	-	TRBD1	CASSEGTGVGYTF	TGTGCCAGCAGTGAAGGGACAGGGGTAGGCTACACCTTC
TRBV11-1	TRBJ1-1	-	TRBD1	CASSFDRARNTEAFF	TGTGCCAGCAGCTTTGACAGGGCCCGGAACACTGAAGCTTTCTTT
TRBV6-5	TRBJ1-4	-	-	CASRTGEKLFF	TGTGCCAGCAGGACAGGTGAAAAACTGTTTTTT
TRBV6-2/TRBV6-3	TRBJ1-1	-	-	CASSPTGRVSYTEAFF	TGTGCCAGCAGTCCCACCGGCAGGGTGTCCTACACTGAAGCTTTCTTT
TRBV14	TRBJ2-3	-	TRBD2	CASSPLAGGDTQYF	TGTGCCAGCAGCCCTCTAGCGGGAGGCGATACGCAGTATTTT
TRBV6-5	TRBJ1-1	-	TRBD1	CATRGTGNTEAFF	TGTGCCACGCGAGGGACAGGGAACACTGAAGCTTTCTTT
TRBV7-3	TRBJ2-5	-	TRBD2	CASSSGLAGGETQYF	TGTGCCAGCAGCTCCGGACTAGCGGGCGGTGAGACCCAGTACTTC
TRBV2	TRBJ2-7	-	TRBD1	CASRAGGYEQYF	TGTGCCAGCAGGGCAGGGGGCTACGAGCAGTACTTC
TRBV15	TRBJ2-5	-	TRBD2	CATSRAGGYQETQYF	TGTGCCACCAGCCGAGCGGGGGGGTACCAAGAGACCCAGTACTTC
TRBV5-1	TRBJ1-4	-	-	CASSPRDIGDEKLFF	TGCGCCAGCAGCCCGAGGGACATCGGAGATGAAAAACTGTTTTTT
TRBV2	TRBJ2-7	-	TRBD2	CASSEFDASGPHYEQYF	TGTGCCAGCAGTGAATTTGACGCTAGCGGGCCCCACTACGAGCAGTACTTC
TRBV7-9	TRBJ1-1	-	-	CASSLAGRANTEAFF	TGTGCCAGCAGCTTAGCGGGCAGGGCGAACACTGAAGCTTTCTTT
TRBV18	TRBJ1-2	once	TRBD1	CASSPDRVSGYTF	TGTGCCAGCTCACCGGACAGGGTCTCTGGCTACACCTTC
TRBV5-1	TRBJ2-3	-	TRBD2	CASSLAGPGGTQYF	TGCGCCAGCAGCTTGGCTGGGCCGGGGGGTACGCAGTATTTT
TRBV11-2	TRBJ2-1	once	-	CASSWSGPYNEQFF	TGTGCCAGCAGCTGGTCAGGGCCCTACAATGAGCAGTTCTTC
TRBV2	TRBJ1-6	-	-	CASRARTRGNSPLHF	TGTGCCAGCAGAGCCCGGACAAGGGGCAATTCACCCCTCCACTTT
TRBV12-3/TRBV12-4	TRBJ2-7	once	TRBD1	CASSPTGALEQYF	TGTGCCAGCAGTCCGACAGGGGCTCTCGAGCAGTACTTC
TRBV11-2	TRBJ2-1	-	-	CASSLTRREKQSEQFF	TGTGCCAGCAGCTTAACCCGCCGGGAGAAGCAAAGTGAGCAGTTCTTC
TRBV5-6	TRBJ1-6	-	TRBD1	CASRFGQVKNSPLHF	TGTGCCAGCAGATTTGGACAGGTGAAAAATTCACCCCTCCACTTT
TRBV9	TRBJ1-3	once	-	CASSVAPQDVSGNTIYF	TGTGCCAGCAGCGTAGCCCCACAGGACGTCTCTGGAAACACCATATATTTT
TRBV6-2/TRBV6-3	TRBJ2-1	once	TRBD1	CASSLTGGGYEQFF	TGTGCCAGCAGTTTGACAGGGGGAGGGTATGAGCAGTTCTTC
TRBV27	TRBJ2-3	once	TRBD1	CASSSRTGITDTQYF	TGTGCCAGCAGTTCTCGGACAGGGATCACAGATACGCAGTATTTT
TRBV13	TRBJ2-5	-	TRBD2	CASSLPGTSGETQYF	TGTGCCAGCAGTCTTCCCGGGACTAGCGGGGAGACCCAGTACTTC
TRBV5-1	TRBJ1-4	-	-	CASSSTAPEKLFF	TGCGCCAGCAGCAGCACCGCCCCTGAAAAACTGTTTTTT
TRBV7-2	TRBJ2-5	-	TRBD1	CASSLGAGTGGTQYF	TGTGCCAGCAGCTTAGGTGCCGGGACAGGCGGCACCCAGTACTTC
TRBV6-6	TRBJ1-1	-	-	CASSRGVENTEAFF	TGTGCCAGCAGCAGGGGAGTCGAAAACACTGAAGCTTTCTTT
TRBV13	TRBJ1-1	once	-	CASSASQGRGPEAFF	TGTGCCAGCAGCGCCTCCCAGGGTAGGGGTCCTGAAGCTTTCTTT
TRBV5-1	TRBJ1-2	few	-	CASSSGQPPYGYTF	TGCGCCAGCAGCTCGGGACAACCGCCCTATGGCTACACCTTC
TRBV7-3	TRBJ2-3	-	TRBD2	CASSPRLAGLTDTQYF	TGTGCCAGCAGCCCCAGACTAGCGGGGCTCACAGATACGCAGTATTTT
TRBV19	TRBJ1-1	once	-	CASSIYLNTEAFF	TGTGCCAGTAGTATTTATTTGAACACTGAAGCTTTCTTT
TRBV7-8	TRBJ2-7	once	-	CASSPQGWNVGEQYF	TGTGCCAGCAGCCCCCAGGGTTGGAACGTGGGCGAGCAGTACTTC
TRBV14	TRBJ2-6	once	-	CASSRRDFSSGANVLTF	TGTGCCAGCAGTCGGAGGGACTTTAGCTCTGGGGCCAACGTCCTGACTTTC
TRBV6-2/TRBV6-3	TRBJ2-2	-	-	CASSRTFTPNTGELFF	TGTGCCAGCAGCCGGACTTTTACTCCGAACACCGGGGAGCTGTTTTTT
TRBV6-5	TRBJ2-7	once	-	CASSFTHVASYEQYF	TGTGCCAGCAGTTTCACCCACGTTGCGTCCTACGAGCAGTACTTC
TRBV7-2	TRBJ1-2	-	TRBD1	CASSFDRAGYGYTF	TGTGCCAGCAGCTTCGACAGGGCCGGCTATGGCTACACCTTC
TRBV2	TRBJ2-3	-	TRBD2	CASSRLAGVTDTQYF	TGTGCCAGCAGTCGACTAGCGGGGGTAACAGATACGCAGTATTTT